The rows below give T cell receptor beta chains drawn from one sample of a study of T cells in Graves' hyperthyroidism and ophthalmopathy. TCRdb redid the calling of the multiplex PCR reads with MiXCR, one entry per CDR3 protein. The sample records 550,000 to 700,000 distinct CDR3 sequences, roughly 50% being singletons. Material for sequencing was peripheral blood or thyroid tissue (not recorded which). The receptors derive from an adult woman with Graves' disease, either hyperthyroidism or ophthalmopathy (not recorded which). CDR3s include the opening cysteine and the closing phenylalanine or tryptophan. The D gene is left open where the match is weak. Clone size is given for some rows only: seen once, a few or many times, or a class if the clone is expanded.

TRBJ1-5,-,-,TRBV19,TGTGCCAGTAGTATAAGCCCCATCTTATGGGGGTGGGGAGCAACTCAGCCCCAGCATTTT,CASSISPILWGWGATQPQHF
TRBJ1-1,-,TRBD1,TRBV7-9,TGTGCCAGCAGCTTCGCCGGGACAGTGGCTTCCACTTACCCTGAAGCTTTCTTT,CASSFAGTVASTYPEAFF
TRBJ2-7,-,TRBD2,TRBV25-1,TGTGCCAGCAGCGGTAAACAACCGGGACTAGCGGGAGGGTACGAGCAGTACTTC,CASSGKQPGLAGGYEQYF
TRBJ2-5,many,TRBD2,TRBV7-7,TGTGCTAGCAGCTTAGCTAGCGGGTTTCGAGAGACCCAGTACTTC,CASSLASGFRETQYF
TRBJ1-1,many,-,TRBV5-6,TGTGCCAGCAGCTTTTACTGGACCGTGAACACTGAAGCTTTCTTT,CASSFYWTVNTEAFF
TRBJ2-6,-,TRBD1,TRBV6-1,TGTGCCAGCAGCCGTGGACAGGGAGAGGCTGGGGCCAACGTCCTGACTTTC,CASSRGQGEAGANVLTF
TRBJ2-2,many,-,TRBV7-2,TGTGCCAGCAGCTTAGTATCGGCGAACACCGGGGAGCTGTTTTTT,CASSLVSANTGELFF
TRBJ1-4,-,-,TRBV15,TGTGCCACCAGCAGAGGTCTAGGGCCAAATGAAAAACTGTTTTTT,CATSRGLGPNEKLFF
TRBJ2-1,many,-,TRBV5-1,TGCGCCAGCAGCGTGCAGGGGGGATCCTACAATGAGCAGTTCTTC,CASSVQGGSYNEQFF
TRBJ2-5,many,-,TRBV20-1,TGCAGTGCCACAATTCAAGAGACCCAGTACTTC,CSATIQETQYF
TRBJ1-5,many,-,TRBV12-3/TRBV12-4,TGTGCCAGCAGCGGCAGGGCCTATAGCAATCAGCCCCAGCATTTT,CASSGRAYSNQPQHF
TRBJ2-7,many,TRBD1,TRBV6-6,TGTGCCAGCAGTTACTCGAGACAGGGCCCAACCTACGAGCAGTACTTC,CASSYSRQGPTYEQYF
TRBJ1-5,-,TRBD1,TRBV20-1,TGCAGTGCCGGGGACAGTAGCAATCAGCCCCAGCATTTT,CSAGDSSNQPQHF
TRBJ1-5,many,-,TRBV19,TGTGCCAGTAGTCGGGTCCCTCCGCCCCAGCATTTT,CASSRVPPPQHF
TRBJ1-2,few,-,TRBV10-3,TGTGCCATCAGGGAGCCCGCTAACTATGGCTACACCTTC,CAIREPANYGYTF
TRBJ2-5,-,-,TRBV12-3/TRBV12-4,TGTGCCAGCAGTCAAACCGGACAACCAGAGACCCAGTACTTC,CASSQTGQPETQYF
TRBJ1-1,few,-,TRBV5-1,TGCGCCAGCAGCGGAAGACAGACGAACACTGAAGCTTTCTTT,CASSGRQTNTEAFF
TRBJ1-1,-,-,TRBV5-1,TGCGCCAGCAAGCCGGGCCTTGGCACTGAAGCTTTCTTT,CASKPGLGTEAFF
TRBJ2-7,many,-,TRBV10-3,TGTGCCATCAGTGAGGGTCAGGGAGGAGACTACGAGCAGTACTTC,CAISEGQGGDYEQYF
TRBJ2-6,many,-,TRBV7-9,TGTGCCAGCACTCCCGATGGTCTATCTGGGGCCAACGTCCTGACTTTC,CASTPDGLSGANVLTF
TRBJ2-5,once,TRBD1,TRBV7-2,TGTGCCAGCAGCTTGGCCTGGGACAGGGCGCGTGAGACCCAGTACTTC,CASSLAWDRARETQYF
TRBJ2-2,few,-,TRBV25-1,TGTGCCAGCACGGAAACCGGGGAGCTGTTTTTT,CASTETGELFF
TRBJ2-6,many,TRBD1,TRBV7-6,TGTGCCAGCAGCTCATTCCGGGACAGAGAGCTAAGCTCTGGGGCCAACGTCCTGACTTTC,CASSSFRDRELSSGANVLTF
TRBJ2-7,many,-,TRBV5-5,TGTGCCAGCAGCTTGGGGGCCTCCTGGGAGCAGTACTTC,CASSLGASWEQYF
TRBJ1-2,few,-,TRBV7-9,TGTGCCAGCAGCATCGAGTCGGGCTACACCTTC,CASSIESGYTF
TRBJ2-7,many,TRBD2,TRBV2,TGTGCCAGCAGTGATGAGGCTAGCGGGAGCTACGAGCAGTACTTC,CASSDEASGSYEQYF
TRBJ1-1,few,-,TRBV9,TGTGCCAGCAGCGTAGGTCAGGGAGCGAACACTGAAGCTTTCTTT,CASSVGQGANTEAFF
TRBJ1-1,-,TRBD1,TRBV7-3,TGTGCCAGCAGCCCTTCCCCGGACAGGGGGGCTGAAGCTTTCTTT,CASSPSPDRGAEAFF
TRBJ1-2,once,TRBD1,TRBV10-2,TGCGCCAGCAGCTTGGGCGGACAGGTCCCATATGGCTACACCTTC,CASSLGGQVPYGYTF
TRBJ1-1,-,-,TRBV19,TGTGCCGGTGGAAGTGACAGGCTGAACACTGAAGCTTTCTTT,CAGGSDRLNTEAFF
TRBJ2-6,many,-,TRBV28,TGTGCCAGCAGTTCGGGATTCTCGGGCGCTGGGGCCAACGTCCTGACTTTC,CASSSGFSGAGANVLTF
TRBJ2-6,-,-,TRBV10-3,TGTGCCATCAGTGAAGGGACCAACGTCCTGACTTTC,CAISEGTNVLTF
TRBJ1-1,-,TRBD1,TRBV4-1,TGCGCCAGCAGATGGACAGGGTCCACAAACACTGAAGCTTTCTTT,CASRWTGSTNTEAFF
TRBJ1-5,many,-,TRBV2,TGTGCCAGCAGGAGAGACGGCTCGGATCAGCCCCAGCATTTT,CASRRDGSDQPQHF
TRBJ1-4,-,-,TRBV27,TGTGCCAGCAGTTTTGCGGGACAATCTCTGTTTTTT,CASSFAGQSLFF
TRBJ2-7,many,-,TRBV5-1,TGCGCCAGCAGCTTGGTTGGCAGTACCTACGAGCAGTACTTC,CASSLVGSTYEQYF
TRBJ1-2,-,-,TRBV7-9,TGCGCCGGCAGCGCCTCGAGGGAGATGACCTATGGCTACACCTTC,CAGSASREMTYGYTF
TRBJ2-1,-,TRBD1,TRBV12-3/TRBV12-4,TGTGCCAGCAGCCCTGGGACAGCACAGCAGTTCTTC,CASSPGTAQQFF
TRBJ2-3,-,-,TRBV25-1,TGTGCCAGCAGCCCGACGTCCTGGGACGGCACAGATACGCAGTATTTT,CASSPTSWDGTDTQYF
TRBJ1-2,once,TRBD1,TRBV6-1,TGTGCCAGCAGGACAGGGTGGGGCTATGGCTACACCTTC,CASRTGWGYGYTF
TRBJ2-5,many,TRBD2,TRBV6-6,TGTGCCAGCAGTTACGGCGGGAGGGCCACAGAGACCCAGTACTTC,CASSYGGRATETQYF
TRBJ2-7,many,TRBD2,TRBV2,TGTGCCAGCAGTTTATGGACTAGCGGGAGGGGATCCTACGAGCAGTACTTC,CASSLWTSGRGSYEQYF
TRBJ2-7,many,-,TRBV10-3,TGTGCCATCAGTCCCTCGGAAGCAGGGGCGGCCTACGAGCAGTACTTC,CAISPSEAGAAYEQYF
TRBJ1-2,-,-,TRBV5-4,TGTGCCACGGGGGACGGCTACACCTTC,CATGDGYTF
TRBJ1-6,-,TRBD1,TRBV12-3/TRBV12-4,TGTGCCAGCAGTCCGGGACAGGGGTTGAATTCACCCCTCCACTTT,CASSPGQGLNSPLHF
TRBJ1-1,many,-,TRBV2,TGTGCCAGCAGTGTATACGTGTACACTGAAGCTTTCTTT,CASSVYVYTEAFF